This T cell receptor (beta chain) was obtained from a study of T cell responses to AZD1222 COVID-19 vaccine. Repertoires were generated with immunoSEQ multiplex PCR, while TCRdb's copy carries only in-frame clones and drops some. The table has around 140,000 clones, approximately 85% seen once. The CDR3 is 13 residues long. Per the germline V gene, CDR1 is KGHDR and CDR2 is SFDVKD. V was cut by 5 bases and J by 6 bases, with 11 bases left in between. General study findings and limits: The number of AZD1222 recipients seropositive at baseline was only 6 or 7. Compared with day 0, the breadth and depth of the Spike-specific TCR repertoire rose significantly after two doses of AZD1222. Researchers report vaccine-associated CD4 TCRs spanning spike, with dominance at 160-218 and 743-854. The donor cohort was predominantly white British with a female majority, and clonal diversity may have been underestimated.

This clone is a singleton in its sample. Antigen unknown. The source of this sequence is an adult who received the MenACWY meningococcal vaccine as a control. The sample was peripheral blood, taken 28 days after the second dose of the MenACWY control vaccine. The chain couples TRBV24-1 to TRBJ2-3; D unclear. CDR3 nucleotides: TGTGCCACCAGTGGTTCTGCTACGGATACGCAGTATTTT. Translation gives CATSGSATDTQYF.